This T cell receptor (beta chain) was identified during a study of PD-1 blockade in classical Hodgkin lymphoma. With regard to this clone: Its antigen is unidentified.

Profiled with immunoSEQ multiplex PCR; TCRdb holds only in-frame clones, not every one. The sample comprises fewer than 100,000 clones, roughly nine tenths of which are singletons, and roughly 21% rests with the top ten. Trimming left V 2 bases short and J 4 bases short, with 20 bases between. The CDR3 consists of 17 residues. Germline V gene lookup returns CDR1 MGHRA and CDR2 YSYEKL. The patients all showed relapse after autologous stem cell transplantation, while their brentuximab vedotin exposure varied. Study observations and caveats: Patients excluded were those beginning nivolumab under 1 year after ASCT. The repertoire differences lack a defined cause, possibly disease activity or prior therapy. At C4D1, TCR diversity had climbed significantly for CD4+ cells, though not for CD8+ cells.

The sequence came from a human donor with classical Hodgkin lymphoma. Sequencing was performed on peripheral blood mononuclear cells (PBMCs), taken at baseline. The J gene is TRBJ1-1, the V gene TRBV4-1; D gene unclear. The CDR3 sequence: CASSQFGRALSSTEAFF. In DNA, the CDR3 is TGCGCCAGCAGCCAATTCGGTAGGGCTTTAAGTAGCACTGAAGCTTTCTTT.